This entry concerns a single T cell receptor (beta chain). This clone was counted between two and nine times. No antigen is known for it. It has no much larger one-base neighbor in the sample; base qualities were not kept. The cysteine opens and the phenylalanine closes a CDR3 of 14 amino acids. Left in the record is the CDR3 DNA by itself, 42 bases read in frame from the first base. The immunoSEQ Assay, a bias-controlled multiplex PCR, was used to amplify TCRbeta CDR3 regions from genomic DNA. The authors' analysis ran thus. Nucleated cell counts per sample were estimated from amplification of reference gene primers within the assay. To quantify the absolute abundance of each unique TCRbeta CDR3 rearrangement, sequence reads were collapsed and filtered. For each sample, productive Simpson clonality was calculated as the square root of Simpson's diversity index across productive rearrangements. TCRdb's version of the immuneACCESS table is confined to in-frame rearrangements and falls short of the full clone set. An unresolved V gene accounts for under half of the shortfall where checked; the remainder is of unknown origin. V, J and clone size were drawn from that table, and D and trimming were deduced from the DNA. This sample is represented by about 54,000 clones; roughly 81% of them were singletons. Around 5.3% of the sample goes to the ten largest clones.

The data belong to a study of blood T cell repertoires in COVID-19 (dated by TCRdb to about 2020). In the study overall: Collaborator samples came from the United States, Italy and Spain and covered acute and convalescent phases of COVID-19. The prospective study material was composed of cDNA or gDNA derived from T cells, B-cell-depleted T cells, or PBMCs. The dataset comprised deeply sampled blood TCRbeta repertoires from subjects exposed to, actively infected with, or recovered from COVID-19. Samples were obtained from the ongoing ImmuneRACE study (first 160 participants) and from over a thousand subjects provided by 6 global collaborators. A de-identified subject ID, COVID-19 status, age in years and sex were almost always included in the sample metadata. Where available, HLA class I and class II types were taken from metadata supplied by the sample provider and were not determined by assay-based typing. The repertoires were made available in a free public database intended to serve as a resource for research on the immune response to SARS-CoV-2. The full study reports these points: The quantity of clinical and demographic metadata differed by source and by participant and was supplied without curation.

The collaborating institutions used their own protocols to collect whole blood in K2EDTA tubes. Collaborator samples were shipped for TCRbeta analysis as frozen whole blood, isolated PBMCs, or DNA extracted from either sample type. The sequence came from a woman in her sixties with acute or convalescent COVID-19. Material: peripheral blood. The V and J segments used are TRBV21-1 and TRBJ1-5; the table gives TRBD1 as D, unverified against the DNA. TRBV21-1 is deemed a pseudogene. The nucleotides are TGTGCCGCCTTGACGGGACACCTAAATCAGCCCCAGCATTTT. Its amino acids are CAALTGHLNQPQHF.